This entry describes one T cell receptor beta chain. These data belong to a study of T cell responses to AZD1222 COVID-19 vaccine. Analyses pooled second doses at about 4 or about 12 weeks. Produced via immunoSEQ multiplex PCR; TCRdb's table is partial and in-frame only. The repertoire holds about 59,000 clones, with roughly 87% as singletons. The germline V gene encodes CDR1 SGHRS and CDR2 YFSETQ. V lost 5 bases, J lost 5 bases, and 10 bases stayed unmatched. The CDR3 runs 16 residues. This receptor was taken from an adult who received the AZD1222 COVID-19 vaccine. The chain links TRBV5-1 to TRBJ2-5; TRBD2 matches at 12 bases. The sample consisted of peripheral blood, taken 28 days after the second AZD1222 dose. The CDR3 loop reads CASRASGGDQRETQYF. CDR3 DNA sequence: TGCGCCAGCAGAGCTAGCGGGGGGGATCAAAGGGAGACCCAGTACTTC. Using reference TRBV5-1 and TRBJ2-5 for the parts outside the CDR3, the full variable domain is KAGVTQTPRYLIKTRGQQVTLSCSPISGHRSVSWYQQTPGQGLQFLFEYFSETQRNKGNFPGRFSGRQFSNSRSEMNVSTLELGDSALYLCASRASGGDQRETQYFGPGTRLLVL.